This T cell receptor (beta chain) was documented in a study of cytomegalovirus exposure and HLA in healthy donors. Germline V gene data show CDR1 as SGHRS and CDR2 as YFSETQ. V lost 3 bases and J 10 bases, leaving 19 bases between the germline ends. The CDR3 has 15 residues. The study ran its PCR with 60 Vbeta and 13 Jbeta primers. TCRdb's copy holds only in-frame clones and misses some; the assay was immunoSEQ multiplex PCR. The sample shows under 200,000 clones, roughly 80% of them seen only once. The clonotype comes from a man aged 50-59 years in good health and CMV-seronegative. The chain uses TRBV5-1 and TRBJ1-4, with TRBD1 as a possible D gene (6 bases). Sample: PBMCs. CDR3 protein: CASSSYTSGDRKLFF. As DNA, the CDR3 is TGCGCCAGCAGCTCATATACCTCAGGGGACCGAAAACTGTTTTTT. The entire variable domain, with the rest obtained from reference TRBV5-1 and TRBJ1-4, is as follows: KAGVTQTPRYLIKTRGQQVTLSCSPISGHRSVSWYQQTPGQGLQFLFEYFSETQRNKGNFPGRFSGRQFSNSRSEMNVSTLELGDSALYLCASSSYTSGDRKLFFGSGTQLSVL.